This is a list of T cell receptor beta chains from one sample in a study of CD8+ T cells in alopecia areata. Repertoires were generated with immunoSEQ multiplex PCR, while TCRdb's copy carries only in-frame clones and drops some. The sample contains over 150,000 clones, about 55% of which appear only once. This material consisted of CD8+ T cells sorted from blood, taken at week 24, from a patient treated with tofacitinib. These receptors were obtained from a human donor with alopecia areata. The conserved cysteine and the conserved F or W are not part of the CDR3 here. Fields, in order: V gene, CDR3 protein.

v_call: TRBV9; cdr3_aa: ASSVRASGGPNTGELF
v_call: TRBV5-6; cdr3_aa: ASSSRSLNQPQH
v_call: TRBV29-1; cdr3_aa: SVDRNEQF
v_call: TRBV2; cdr3_aa: ASTSDPDTQY
v_call: TRBV29-1; cdr3_aa: SVGEGLAGYDEQF
v_call: TRBV6-5; cdr3_aa: ASREPTGSYNEQF
v_call: TRBV11-2; cdr3_aa: ASSFRTAYGYT
v_call: TRBV30; cdr3_aa: AWSAGGEQY
v_call: TRBV27; cdr3_aa: ASSLLAASNQPQH
v_call: TRBV2; cdr3_aa: ASSPGQISYEQY
v_call: TRBV15; cdr3_aa: ATSRLDGPNQPQH
v_call: TRBV2; cdr3_aa: ASGDVAYEQY
v_call: TRBV5-6; cdr3_aa: ASSPMSEGGSTEAF
v_call: TRBV19; cdr3_aa: ASSVNTEAF
v_call: TRBV4-3; cdr3_aa: ASSQDLIGVRSPLH
v_call: TRBV6-1; cdr3_aa: ASSEVGTDTQY
v_call: TRBV6-1; cdr3_aa: ASSEKETTEAF
v_call: TRBV4-3; cdr3_aa: ASSPGQTGYEQY
v_call: TRBV4-1; cdr3_aa: ASSQLAGYEQY
v_call: TRBV11-3; cdr3_aa: ASSSWAGEAF
v_call: TRBV9; cdr3_aa: ASSLGAEAF
v_call: TRBV7-2; cdr3_aa: ASSQGTGSHNEQF
v_call: TRBV5-4; cdr3_aa: ASSGSNYGYT
v_call: TRBV2; cdr3_aa: ASTGLAGVNKQY
v_call: TRBV2; cdr3_aa: ASSEYGTAVREQY
v_call: TRBV4-3; cdr3_aa: ASSQDSAEGEQF